A single sample gave rise to the 10 T cell receptor beta chains below, sequenced in a study of tumor-infiltrating lymphocytes in primary liver carcinoma. With a constant-region primer, TCR beta cDNA was made from 450 to 550 ng of total RNA. Modified slightly, ARM-PCR produced TCR beta libraries over three nested multiplex PCR rounds. A C-beta reverse primer was combined with TRBV1-TRBV30 forward primers in the first two PCR rounds, and each round had about 10 cycles. From the multiplex PCR reads, TCRdb called clonotypes with MiXCR, one entry per CDR3 protein. Of roughly 80,000 distinct CDR3 sequences listed, roughly 72% are singletons. The approximately 17-34 mg bulk tissue piece was not sorted before simultaneous RNA and DNA extraction. Sequenced material: tumor-adjacent normal liver tissue. These receptor sequences come from a man aged 35 to 55 with primary liver carcinoma and hepatitis B virus infection.

With respect to this clonotype: This may be a read error, as it is one base from a much larger clone. The rearrangement uses TRBV28 and TRBJ2-5, with TRBD2 identical over 8 bases. Germline CDR1 and CDR2: MDHEN and SYDVKM. This CDR3 comprises 16 residues. CDR3 sequence: CASSFIGAGRAETLYF. Here the CDR3 DNA reads TGTGCCAGCAGTTTTATTGGTGCCGGGAGGGCTGAGACCCTGTACTTC.

Comment on this clonotype: The junction departs from germline at one end; a sequencing error may be responsible. The chain combines TRBV4-1 with TRBJ1-4; D is ambiguous. CDR3 length: 15 amino acids. Germline V lookup: CDR1 MGHRA, CDR2 YSYEKL. CDR3 nucleotide sequence: TGCGCCAGCAGCCAATCCGGCCAGGCTGGGGAAAAACTGCTTTTT. Its translation is CASSQSGQAGEKLLF.

This clonotype was detected a few times. The conserved phenylalanine or tryptophan is not found at the CDR3 terminus, so this likely reflects a read error. DNA of the CDR3: TGCAGCGTTTCGACTGGGACAGGGCCAAGTTCACCCCTCCACATT. Protein: CSVSTGTGPSSPLHI. V and J are TRBV29-1 and TRBJ1-6; TRBD1 aligns across 9 bases. Germline loops: CDR1 SQVTM, CDR2 ANQGSEA. The CDR3 has 15 residues. J was trimmed by 9 bases and V by 5 bases; bases with no gene match: 11.

As to this clonotype: The junction departs from the called germline gene at one end, perhaps through a read error. J is TRBJ2-7 and V is TRBV6-2 or TRBV6-3; D is undetermined. The CDR3 contains 13 residues. Germline CDR1 MNHEY, CDR2 SVGEGT. CDR3 nucleotide sequence: TGTACCAGCACTGGGCGTTATCCCTACGAGCAGTACTTC. It codes for CTSTGRYPYEQYF.

A remark on this clonotype: A junction boundary mismatches the germline segment, possibly from a read error. This sequence joins TRBV4-3 and TRBJ2-5, with 10 nucleotides matching TRBD2. The germline V gene has CDR1 LGHNA and CDR2 YSLEER. The CDR3 spans 19 residues. The CDR3 sequence is CASSQDSLAGESSAEIQCF. CDR3 DNA sequence: TGCGCCAGCAGCCAAGATAGCCTAGCGGGAGAGTCTTCGGCGGAGATCCAGTGCTTC.

Only a few counts were recorded for this clonotype. The J gene is TRBJ1-4, the V gene TRBV28; 8 bases agree with TRBD1. CDR3 length: 15 amino acids. Germline CDR1 is MDHEN and CDR2 is SYDVKM. With V trimmed by 5 bases and J by 3 bases, 5 bases remained unmatched. The CDR3 coding sequence is TGTGCCAGCAGTCTAGGACAGGGCGCTAATGAAAAACTGTTTTTT. Translation gives CASSLGQGANEKLFF.

A word on this clonotype: Mismatch with germline at one junction end may stem from a read error. The chain links TRBV11-2 to TRBJ1-1; D not resolved. This CDR3 contains 15 residues. Germline CDR1 and CDR2: SGHAT and FQNNGV. The CDR3 loop reads CASSPRAEWITEAFF. The CDR3 region has the DNA TGCGCCAGCAGCCCGCGCGCAGAGTGGATCACTGAAGCTTTCTTT.

The rearrangement joins TRBV4-2 to TRBJ2-7; a weak D match, TRBD1 (6 bases). CDR3 length equals 16 residues. The germline V gene encodes CDR1 LGHNA and CDR2 YNFKEQ. V gave up 4 bases and J gave up 5 bases, with 21 bases separating them. This CDR3 reads CASSLGGREHINEQYF. DNA for the CDR3: TGTGCCAGCAGCCTTGGGGGCAGGGAGCATATCAACGAGCAGTACTTC.

Details on this clonotype: It may be a read error: a sequence one base away is much more abundant. This is likely a read error, given that the CDR3 carries no conserved phenylalanine or tryptophan at its end. The chain combines TRBV5-1 with TRBJ2-1; TRBD1 matches at 7 bases. CDR1 and CDR2 (germline): SGHRS, YFSETQ. Germline trimming cut 6 bases from V and 5 bases from J; bases unmatched to any gene: 5. The CDR3 has 13 amino acids. The chain's CDR3 is CASTGTAHNEQFL. DNA of the CDR3: TGCGCCAGCACCGGGACAGCCCACAATGAGCAGTTCTTA.

Of note for this clonotype: One end of the junction does not line up with germline, which may come from a read error. V usage is TRBV28 and J usage is TRBJ2-2; 15 bases are shared with TRBD2. The CDR3 consists of 17 residues. Germline assignment: CDR1 MDHEN and CDR2 SYDVKM. The CDR3 is CANSSMGLAGGTGELFF. CDR3 in DNA: TGTGCCAACAGTTCGATGGGACTAGCGGGAGGTACCGGGGAGCTGTTTTTT.